This paragraph reports one T cell receptor beta chain. This specimen comes from a study of blood T cell repertoires in COVID-19. Using immunoSEQ multiplex PCR, the repertoire was profiled, and TCRdb retains in-frame clones only, with some absent. The repertoire has a few hundred thousand clones, about 85% of them found once; the top ten carry just over 6.5%. Residents of 20 to 25 US areas, aged about 18 to 100 years, made up the participants. Cohort allocation depended upon clinical history that participants reported. This TCR derives from a woman aged 45-65 years who had been exposed to COVID-19. The sequenced material came from PBMCs or T cells enriched from blood (not recorded which).

Here the CDR3 DNA reads TGCAGCGTTGAAGACCGGACAGGGGAGGACTATGGCTACACCTTC. It yields the protein CSVEDRTGEDYGYTF. The chain employs TRBV29-1 and TRBJ1-2; 9 positions match TRBD1. This CDR3 spans 15 amino acids. V lost 0 bases and J lost 3; bases outside the gene matches: 5. Looked up from germline, CDR1 is SQVTM and CDR2 is ANQGSEA.